This T cell receptor (beta chain) was obtained from a study of Ad26.COV2.S vaccination and SARS-CoV-2 variants. Germline-derived CDR1 and CDR2 are LGHNA and YNFKEQ. The CDR3 length is 14 residues. V dropped 1 base and J dropped 6; count of bases not matched to a gene: 2. Regarding treatment: some 19 received Ad26.COV2.S at low or high dose, single or two shots; about 5 received placebo; per-sample allocation not given. After the first vaccine or placebo injection, samples were drawn on day 63. Profiling relied on immunoSEQ multiplex PCR, and the TCRdb table lists in-frame clones only, not all of them. The table records 440,000 or so clones, about 92% of them present only once.

This receptor was taken from a person between 18 and 65 years old who received the Ad26.COV2.S COVID-19 vaccine or a placebo. This chain joins TRBV4-2 and TRBJ2-2; TRBD2 agrees at 7 bases. This sample comprised peripheral blood, obtained in a trial of Ad26.COV2.S vaccine versus placebo. The CDR3 loop reads CASSQGGGAGELFF. The DNA for the CDR3 is TGTGCCAGCAGCCAAGGTGGGGGGGCCGGGGAGCTGTTTTTT.